Here is one TCR beta chain with its context. No antigen is known for it. This record belongs to a study of T-cell memory formation after mild COVID-19. Study at large: TCR clusters were largely donor specific. The study, taken as a whole, reports: Researchers report contracting CD4+ clones mostly in CM and EM, with CD8+ clones in EMRA.

TCRdb itself ran the 5' RACE reads through MiXCR, one entry per CDR3 protein. The data hold 350,000 to 500,000 distinct CDR3 sequences, with 20% to 25% observed a single time. Trimming took 0 bases from V and 8 from J, leaving 13 bases between them. The germline gives CDR1 MGHRA, CDR2 YSYEKL. This CDR3 spans 15 amino acids. The sequence was collected from an adult woman who had mild COVID-19 (a few samples of this study predate the infection). Cell type and time point are not known. The sample taken for sequencing was PBMCs or a T cell subset sorted from them (not recorded which). This chain connects TRBV4-1 to TRBJ1-4, with D possibly matching TRBD1 (5 bases). In DNA form, the CDR3 reads TGCGCCAGCAGCCAAGAGGGCCCCCGGGGGGAAAAACTGTTTTTT. It specifies CASSQEGPRGEKLFF.